This entry describes one TCR beta chain. This record belongs to a study of blood T cell repertoires in COVID-19. Study information: PBMCs, B-cell-depleted T cells, or T cells provided the cDNA or gDNA that made up the material.

Original methodology: Reference gene primer amplification in the assay estimated nucleated cell counts. Repertoires were generated with immunoSEQ multiplex PCR, while TCRdb's copy carries only in-frame clones and drops some. The V and J calls and clone size were taken over from that table, and D and trimming were inferred from the DNA. The sample lists about 34,000 clones, 88% occurring once. The sequencing input was peripheral blood. The sequence came from a human donor with active COVID-19. The donor label of this sample is uncertain.

CDR3 coding DNA: TGCAGCGTTGACCCGACAGGGGTGGGTCAAGAGACCCAGTACTTC. Translated: CSVDPTGVGQETQYF. The chain recombines TRBV29-1 with TRBJ2-5; 8 bases match TRBD1. CDR3 size: 15 residues. Germline CDR1 and CDR2: SQVTM and ANQGSEA. V shed 3 bases, J shed 2 bases, and the junction held 8 bases outside the gene matches.